Here is one T cell receptor beta chain with its context. The V and J ends lost 0 bases and 8 bases, in that order; junction bases with no gene match: 8. From germline, CDR1 is SGHRS and CDR2 YFSETQ. The length of the CDR3 is 16 residues. These data are taken from a study of blood T cell repertoires in COVID-19. Looking at the study overall: Sites in the United States, Italy and Spain provided acute and convalescent COVID-19 samples. T cells, B-cell-depleted T cells, or PBMCs supplied cDNA or gDNA.

Per the original methods: Amplifying reference gene primers gave estimates of nucleated cell counts. Produced via immunoSEQ multiplex PCR; TCRdb's table is partial and in-frame only. The V and J calls and clone size come from that table; D and trimming were worked out from the DNA. The sample contains approximately 100,000 clones, approximately 92% of which appear only once. The V gene is TRBV5-1, the J gene TRBJ2-1; 10 nucleotides align to TRBD2. Sequencing used peripheral blood. This receptor was obtained from a man in his fifties with active COVID-19. The CDR3 DNA reads as TGCGCCAGCAGCTTGGTCGGGGTAGCGGGAGGCTATGAGCAGTTCTTC. Its protein is CASSLVGVAGGYEQFF. The full variable domain, rest sourced from reference TRBV5-1 and TRBJ2-1, is KAGVTQTPRYLIKTRGQQVTLSCSPISGHRSVSWYQQTPGQGLQFLFEYFSETQRNKGNFPGRFSGRQFSNSRSEMNVSTLELGDSALYLCASSLVGVAGGYEQFFGPGTRLTVL.